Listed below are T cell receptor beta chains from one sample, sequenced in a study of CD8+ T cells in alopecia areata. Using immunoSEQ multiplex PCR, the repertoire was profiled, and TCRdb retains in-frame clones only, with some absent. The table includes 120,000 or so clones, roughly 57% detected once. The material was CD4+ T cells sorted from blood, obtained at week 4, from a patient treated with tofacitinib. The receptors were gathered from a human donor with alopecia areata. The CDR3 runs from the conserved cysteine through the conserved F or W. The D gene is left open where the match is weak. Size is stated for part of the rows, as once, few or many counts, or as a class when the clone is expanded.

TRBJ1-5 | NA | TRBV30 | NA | CAWSVRGQPQHF | TGTGCCTGGAGTGTTCGGGGACAGCCCCAGCATTTT
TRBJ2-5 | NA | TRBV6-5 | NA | CASSDPETQYF | TGTGCCAGCAGTGATCCGGAGACCCAGTACTTC
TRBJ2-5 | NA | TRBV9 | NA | CASSVTYQETQYF | TGTGCCAGCAGCGTGACTTACCAAGAGACCCAGTACTTC
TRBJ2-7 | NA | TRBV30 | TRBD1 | CAWSVQGVEQYF | TGTGCCTGGAGTGTACAGGGGGTCGAGCAGTACTTC
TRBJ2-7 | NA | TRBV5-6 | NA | CASSQQWGEQYF | TGTGCCAGCAGCCAACAGTGGGGCGAGCAGTACTTC
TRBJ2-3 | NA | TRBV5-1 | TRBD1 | CASSLVQGQDTQYF | TGCGCCAGCAGCTTGGTACAGGGGCAAGATACGCAGTATTTT
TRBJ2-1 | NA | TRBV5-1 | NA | CASSSYTDNEQFF | TGCGCCAGCAGCTCATATACCGACAATGAGCAGTTCTTC
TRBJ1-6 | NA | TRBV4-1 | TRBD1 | CASSPRDRGQGNNSPLHF | TGCGCCAGCAGCCCCCGGGACAGGGGGCAGGGAAATAATTCACCCCTCCACTTT
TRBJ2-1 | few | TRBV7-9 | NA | CASANQGGYNEQFF | TGTGCCAGCGCTAACCAGGGGGGTTACAATGAGCAGTTCTTC
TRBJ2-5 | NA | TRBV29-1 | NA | CSVVDGRETQYF | TGCAGCGTTGTGGACGGGAGAGAGACCCAGTACTTC
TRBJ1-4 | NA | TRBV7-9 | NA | CASSWGARQESRQNRKLFF | TGTGCCAGCAGCTGGGGGGCGCGACAGGAGTCACGGCAAAACCGAAAACTGTTTTTT
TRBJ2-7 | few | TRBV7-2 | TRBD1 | CASSSSGGVNEQYF | TGTGCCAGCAGCTCCTCAGGGGGCGTTAACGAGCAGTACTTC
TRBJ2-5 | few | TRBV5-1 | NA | CASSEVLAGQETQYF | TGCGCCAGCAGCGAAGTCCTGGCCGGCCAGGAGACCCAGTACTTC
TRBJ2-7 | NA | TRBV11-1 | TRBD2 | CASSQRPGLAGGPREQYF | TGTGCCAGCAGCCAACGGCCGGGACTAGCGGGGGGGCCCCGCGAGCAGTACTTC
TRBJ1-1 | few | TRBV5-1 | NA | CASSLDGAFTEAFF | TGCGCCAGCAGCTTGGATGGGGCTTTCACTGAAGCTTTCTTT
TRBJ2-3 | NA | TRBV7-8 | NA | CAGRRGAGSTDTQYF | TGTGCCGGCCGACGAGGTGCGGGAAGCACAGATACGCAGTATTTT
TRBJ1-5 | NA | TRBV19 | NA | CASSMRQADNQPQHF | TGTGCCAGTAGTATGCGACAGGCCGACAATCAGCCCCAGCATTTT
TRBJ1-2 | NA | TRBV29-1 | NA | CSVFGPNYGYTF | TGCAGCGTGTTTGGGCCTAACTATGGCTACACCTTC
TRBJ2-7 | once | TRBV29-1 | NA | CSVKGEFTYEQYF | TGCAGCGTTAAGGGGGAATTTACCTACGAGCAGTACTTC
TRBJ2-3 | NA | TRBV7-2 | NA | CASSPQLTDTQYF | TGTGCCAGCAGCCCGCAACTCACAGATACGCAGTATTTT
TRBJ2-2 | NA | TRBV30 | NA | CAWSGAGELFF | TGTGCCTGGAGTGGGGCCGGGGAGCTGTTTTTT
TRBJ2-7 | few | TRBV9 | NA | CASSSLATSGEQYF | TGTGCCAGCAGCAGCCTAGCAACGTCCGGCGAGCAGTACTTC
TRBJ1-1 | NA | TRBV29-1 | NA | CSVGRYQNTEAFF | TGCAGCGTTGGGAGGTACCAGAACACTGAAGCTTTCTTT
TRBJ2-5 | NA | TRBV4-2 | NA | CASTLGAIDQETQYF | TGTGCCAGCACCCTAGGAGCGATCGACCAAGAGACCCAGTACTTC
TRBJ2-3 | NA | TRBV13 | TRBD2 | CASSLNSGGARADTQYF | TGTGCCAGCAGCTTAAACAGCGGGGGGGCCCGTGCAGATACGCAGTATTTT
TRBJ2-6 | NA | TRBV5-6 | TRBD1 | CASSSQGAGESSGANVLTF | TGTGCCAGCAGCTCCCAGGGGGCAGGGGAATCCTCTGGGGCCAACGTCCTGACTTTC
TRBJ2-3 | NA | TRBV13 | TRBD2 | CASSHVVGLAGGRSTDTQYF | TGTGCCAGCAGCCACGTCGTGGGACTAGCGGGAGGGCGGAGCACAGATACGCAGTATTTT
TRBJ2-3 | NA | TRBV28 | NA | CASSSHGAGEGDTQYF | TGTGCCAGCAGTTCCCATGGGGCGGGTGAAGGTGATACGCAGTATTTT
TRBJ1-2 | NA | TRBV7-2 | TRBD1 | CASSSRDRPLSGYGYTF | TGTGCCAGCAGTTCCCGGGACAGACCCTTATCGGGCTATGGCTACACCTTC
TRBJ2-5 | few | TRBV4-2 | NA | CASSQRGDGETQYF | TGTGCCAGCAGCCAACGGGGAGACGGAGAGACCCAGTACTTC
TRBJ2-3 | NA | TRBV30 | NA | CAGAVIYTDTQYF | TGTGCCGGCGCCGTTATATACACAGATACGCAGTATTTT
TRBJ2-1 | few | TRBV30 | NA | CAESSYNEQFF | TGTGCTGAGAGCTCCTACAATGAGCAGTTCTTC
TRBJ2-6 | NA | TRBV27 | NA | CAARRAGANVLTF | TGTGCCGCCCGGAGGGCTGGGGCCAACGTCCTGACTTTC
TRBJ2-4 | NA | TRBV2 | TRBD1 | CASSGIPGQGRNIQYF | TGTGCCAGCAGTGGGATCCCGGGACAGGGTAGAAACATTCAGTACTTC
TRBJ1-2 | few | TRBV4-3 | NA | CASSQDVGSHYGYTF | TGCGCCAGCAGCCAAGATGTGGGCTCCCACTATGGCTACACCTTC
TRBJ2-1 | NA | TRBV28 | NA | CASSLTGKGWNEQFF | TGTGCCAGCAGTTTAACAGGGAAGGGCTGGAATGAGCAGTTCTTC
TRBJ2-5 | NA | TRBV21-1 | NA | CASSPTGRGETQYF | TGTGCCAGCAGCCCGACAGGGCGCGGAGAGACCCAGTACTTC
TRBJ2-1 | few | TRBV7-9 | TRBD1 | CASTPPGGRNNEQFF | TGTGCCAGCACCCCTCCAGGGGGCAGAAACAATGAGCAGTTCTTC
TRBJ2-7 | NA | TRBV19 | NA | CASSSSSYEQYF | TGTGCCAGTAGTAGCTCCTCCTACGAGCAGTACTTC
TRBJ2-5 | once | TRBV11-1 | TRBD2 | CASSLPSGGDPTQYF | TGTGCCAGCAGCTTACCTAGCGGGGGGGACCCGACCCAGTACTTC
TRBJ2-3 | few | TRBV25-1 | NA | CASSSITQAPDTQYF | TGTGCCAGCAGTTCGATTACGCAGGCACCAGATACGCAGTATTTT
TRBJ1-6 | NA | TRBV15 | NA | CATSRDDSPLHF | TGTGCCACCAGCAGAGATGATTCACCCCTCCACTTT
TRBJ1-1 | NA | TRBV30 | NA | CAWRFLNTEAFF | TGTGCCTGGAGGTTCCTGAACACTGAAGCTTTCTTT
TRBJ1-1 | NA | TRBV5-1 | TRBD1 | CASSLVGQANTEAFF | TGCGCCAGCAGCTTGGTGGGACAGGCGAACACTGAAGCTTTCTTT
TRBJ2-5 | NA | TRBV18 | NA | CASSAPGPQETQYF | TGTGCCAGCTCAGCTCCGGGCCCGCAAGAGACCCAGTACTTC